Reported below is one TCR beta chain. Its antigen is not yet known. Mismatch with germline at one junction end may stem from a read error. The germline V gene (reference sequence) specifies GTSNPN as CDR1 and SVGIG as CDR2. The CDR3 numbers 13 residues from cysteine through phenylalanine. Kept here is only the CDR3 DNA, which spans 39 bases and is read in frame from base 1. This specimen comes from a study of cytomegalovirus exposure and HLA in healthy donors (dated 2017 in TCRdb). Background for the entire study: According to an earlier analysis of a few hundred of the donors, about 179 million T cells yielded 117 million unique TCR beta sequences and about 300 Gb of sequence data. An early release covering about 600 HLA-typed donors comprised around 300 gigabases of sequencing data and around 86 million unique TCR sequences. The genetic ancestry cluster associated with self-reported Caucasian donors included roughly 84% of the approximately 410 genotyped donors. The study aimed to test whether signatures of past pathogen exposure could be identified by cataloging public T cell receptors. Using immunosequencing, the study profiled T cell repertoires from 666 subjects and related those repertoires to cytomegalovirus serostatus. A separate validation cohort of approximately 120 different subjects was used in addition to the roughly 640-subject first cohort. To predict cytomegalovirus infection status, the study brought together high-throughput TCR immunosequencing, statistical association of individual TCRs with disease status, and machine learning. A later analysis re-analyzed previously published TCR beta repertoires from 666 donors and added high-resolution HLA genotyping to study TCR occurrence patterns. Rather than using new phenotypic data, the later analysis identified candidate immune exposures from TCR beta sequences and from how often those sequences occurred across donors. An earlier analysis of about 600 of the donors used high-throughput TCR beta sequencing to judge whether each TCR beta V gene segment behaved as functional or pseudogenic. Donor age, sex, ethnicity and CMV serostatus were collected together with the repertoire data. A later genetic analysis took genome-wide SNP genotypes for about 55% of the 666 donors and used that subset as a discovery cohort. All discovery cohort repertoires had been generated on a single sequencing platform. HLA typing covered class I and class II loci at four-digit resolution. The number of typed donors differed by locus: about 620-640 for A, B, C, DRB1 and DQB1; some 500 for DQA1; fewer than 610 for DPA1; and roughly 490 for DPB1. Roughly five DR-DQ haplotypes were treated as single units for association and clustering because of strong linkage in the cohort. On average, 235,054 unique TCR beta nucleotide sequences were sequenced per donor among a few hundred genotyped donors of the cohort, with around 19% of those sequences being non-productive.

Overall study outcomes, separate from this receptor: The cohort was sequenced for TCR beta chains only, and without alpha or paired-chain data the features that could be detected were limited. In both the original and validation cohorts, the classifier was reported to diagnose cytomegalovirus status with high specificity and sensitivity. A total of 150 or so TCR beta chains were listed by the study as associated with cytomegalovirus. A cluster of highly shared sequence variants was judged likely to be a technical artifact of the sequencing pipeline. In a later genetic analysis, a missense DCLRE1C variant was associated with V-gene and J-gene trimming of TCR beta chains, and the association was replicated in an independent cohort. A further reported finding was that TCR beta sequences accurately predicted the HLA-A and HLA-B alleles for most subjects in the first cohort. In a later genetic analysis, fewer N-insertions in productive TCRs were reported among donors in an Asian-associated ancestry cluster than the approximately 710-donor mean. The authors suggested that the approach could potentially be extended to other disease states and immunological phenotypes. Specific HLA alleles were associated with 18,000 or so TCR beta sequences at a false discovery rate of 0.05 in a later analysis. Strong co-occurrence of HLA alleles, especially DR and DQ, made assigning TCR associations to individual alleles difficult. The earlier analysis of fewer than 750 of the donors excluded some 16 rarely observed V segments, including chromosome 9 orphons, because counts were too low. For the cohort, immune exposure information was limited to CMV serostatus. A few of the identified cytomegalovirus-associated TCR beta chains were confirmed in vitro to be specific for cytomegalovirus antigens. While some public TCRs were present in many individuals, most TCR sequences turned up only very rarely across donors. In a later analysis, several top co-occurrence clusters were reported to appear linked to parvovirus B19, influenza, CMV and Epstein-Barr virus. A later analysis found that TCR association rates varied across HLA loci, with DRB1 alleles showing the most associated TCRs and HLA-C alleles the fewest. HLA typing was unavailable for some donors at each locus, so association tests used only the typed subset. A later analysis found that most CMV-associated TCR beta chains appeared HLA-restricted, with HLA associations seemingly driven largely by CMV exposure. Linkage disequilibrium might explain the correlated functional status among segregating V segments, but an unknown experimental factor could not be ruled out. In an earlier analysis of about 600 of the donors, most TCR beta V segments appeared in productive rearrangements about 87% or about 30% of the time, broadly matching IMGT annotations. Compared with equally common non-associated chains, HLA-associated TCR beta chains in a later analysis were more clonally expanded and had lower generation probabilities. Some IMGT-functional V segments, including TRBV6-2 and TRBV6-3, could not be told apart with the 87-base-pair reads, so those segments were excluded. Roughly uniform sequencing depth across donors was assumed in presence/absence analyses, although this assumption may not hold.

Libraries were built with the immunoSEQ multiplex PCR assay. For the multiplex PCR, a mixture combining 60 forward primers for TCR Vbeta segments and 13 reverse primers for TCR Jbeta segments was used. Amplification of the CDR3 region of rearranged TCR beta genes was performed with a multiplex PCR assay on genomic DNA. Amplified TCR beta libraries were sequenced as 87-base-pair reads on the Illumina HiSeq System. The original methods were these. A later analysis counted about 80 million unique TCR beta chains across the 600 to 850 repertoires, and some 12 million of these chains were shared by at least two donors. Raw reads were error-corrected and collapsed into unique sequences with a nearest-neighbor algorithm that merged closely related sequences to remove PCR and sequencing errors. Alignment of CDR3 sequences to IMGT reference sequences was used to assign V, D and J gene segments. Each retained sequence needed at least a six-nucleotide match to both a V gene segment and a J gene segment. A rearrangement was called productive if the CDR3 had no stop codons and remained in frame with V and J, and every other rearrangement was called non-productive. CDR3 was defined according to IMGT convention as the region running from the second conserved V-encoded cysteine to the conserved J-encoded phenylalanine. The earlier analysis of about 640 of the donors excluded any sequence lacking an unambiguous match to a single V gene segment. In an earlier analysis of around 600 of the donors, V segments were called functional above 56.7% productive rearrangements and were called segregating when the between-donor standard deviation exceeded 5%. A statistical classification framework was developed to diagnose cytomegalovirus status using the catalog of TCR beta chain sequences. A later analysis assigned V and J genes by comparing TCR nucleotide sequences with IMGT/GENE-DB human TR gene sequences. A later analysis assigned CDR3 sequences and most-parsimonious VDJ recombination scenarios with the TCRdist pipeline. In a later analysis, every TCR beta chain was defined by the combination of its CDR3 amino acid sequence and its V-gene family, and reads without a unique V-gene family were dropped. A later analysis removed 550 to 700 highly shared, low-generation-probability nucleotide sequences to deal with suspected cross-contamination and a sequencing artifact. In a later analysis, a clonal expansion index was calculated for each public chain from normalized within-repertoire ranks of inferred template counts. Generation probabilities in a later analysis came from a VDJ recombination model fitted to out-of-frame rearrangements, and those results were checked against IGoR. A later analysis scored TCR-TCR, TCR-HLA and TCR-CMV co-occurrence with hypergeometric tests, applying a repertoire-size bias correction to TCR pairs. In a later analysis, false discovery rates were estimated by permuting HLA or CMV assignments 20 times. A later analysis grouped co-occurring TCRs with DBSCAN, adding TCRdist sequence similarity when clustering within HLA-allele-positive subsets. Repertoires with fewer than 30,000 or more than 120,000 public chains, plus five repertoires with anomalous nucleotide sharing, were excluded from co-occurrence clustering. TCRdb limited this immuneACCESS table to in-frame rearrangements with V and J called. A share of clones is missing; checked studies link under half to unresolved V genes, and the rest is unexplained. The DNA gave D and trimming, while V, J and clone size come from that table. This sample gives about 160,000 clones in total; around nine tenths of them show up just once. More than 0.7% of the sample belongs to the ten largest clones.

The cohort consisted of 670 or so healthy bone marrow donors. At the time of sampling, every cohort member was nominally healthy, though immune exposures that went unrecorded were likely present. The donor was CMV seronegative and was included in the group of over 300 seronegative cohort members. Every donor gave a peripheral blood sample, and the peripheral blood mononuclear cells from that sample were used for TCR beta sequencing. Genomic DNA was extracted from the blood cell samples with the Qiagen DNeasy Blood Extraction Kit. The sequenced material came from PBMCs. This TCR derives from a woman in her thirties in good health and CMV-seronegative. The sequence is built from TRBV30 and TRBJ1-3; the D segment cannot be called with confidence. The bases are TGTGCCTGGAGTGTTAGCTCTGGAAACGCCATATATTTT. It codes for CAWSVSSGNAIYF.